Each of the 27 T cell receptor beta chains below was sequenced from the same sample in a study of type 1 and type 2 diabetes patients. Genomic DNA was the PCR template. A primer set of 30 forward and 13 reverse primers amplified the CDR3. TCRdb reanalysed the multiplex PCR reads using MiXCR and keeps one entry per CDR3 protein. The top ten clones hold 12% to 15% of a sample with 280,000 or so distinct CDR3 sequences, 47% of them seen once. Material for sequencing was peripheral blood mononuclear cells (PBMCs). The receptor set was obtained from a man younger than 35 with type 2 diabetes.

The V call is TRBV2, the J call TRBJ2-5; perhaps TRBD1 as D (5 bases). The J call is in doubt because the DNA end fits TRBJ2-1 better. Germline loops: CDR1 SNHLY, CDR2 FYNNEI. This CDR3 comprises 15 residues. CDR3 sequence reads: CASSEAGRDDDEQFF. The CDR3 DNA reads as TGTGCCAGCAGTGAAGCGGGCAGGGATGACGATGAGCAGTTCTTC.

This CDR3 is CASSAGTGGYGYTF. The CDR3 DNA reads TGTGCCAGCAGTGCCGGGACAGGGGGCTATGGCTACACCTTC. This chain connects TRBV7-2 to TRBJ1-2, with 11 bases lining up with TRBD1. The V and J ends lost 6 bases and 4 bases, in that order; junction bases with no gene match: 4. Germline values: CDR1 SGHTA, CDR2 FQGNSA. There are 14 residues in the CDR3.

Worth noting for this clonotype: A junction end diverges from the germline sequence, so it may reflect a read error. J is TRBJ1-1 and V is TRBV27; D is perhaps TRBD1 (6 bases). CDR1 and CDR2 (germline): MNHEY, SMNVEV (reference sequence). This CDR3 comprises 16 residues. CDR3 in amino acids: CASSPYVQGRNTEAFF. CDR3 DNA sequence: TGTGCCAGCAGTCCCTACGTACAGGGAAGGAACACTGAAGCCTTCTTT.

In DNA, the CDR3 is TGTGCCAGCAGTGGGTCCGGGACAGGGAGTATAGAGCAGTTCTTC. Its protein product is CASSGSGTGSIEQFF. The rearrangement joins TRBV12-3 or TRBV12-4 to TRBJ2-1, with 9 bases that match TRBD1. The J segment lost 10 bases and the V segment lost 5 bases, leaving 12 bases of the junction unmatched. The CDR3 length is 15 residues.

This clonotype was detected only a few times. The chain couples TRBV29-1 to TRBJ1-2; D is uncertain. From germline, CDR1 is SQVTM and CDR2 ANQGSEA. The CDR3 is 10 residues long. Trimming shortened V by 0 bases and J by 4 bases, and 0 bases separated the two germline ends. CDR3 protein: CSVEDYGYTF. In DNA form, the CDR3 reads TGCAGCGTTGAAGACTATGGCTACACCTTC.

The V gene is TRBV19, the J gene TRBJ2-7, with D unclear. The germline V gene encodes CDR1 LNHDA and CDR2 SQIVND (reference sequence). The germline V and J ends were trimmed by 7 bases and 0 bases, with 16 bases remaining between them. The CDR3 runs 15 residues. CDR3 DNA: TGTGCCAGTATTGATTCGGCGGCTAGCTCCTACGAGCAGTACTTC. Its protein is CASIDSAASSYEQYF.

This clonotype has only a few counts. V usage is TRBV9 and J usage is TRBJ2-5; 9 bases fit TRBD1. This CDR3 comprises 15 residues. Looked up from germline, CDR1 is SGDLS and CDR2 is YYNGEE. V was pared by 3 bases and J by 5 bases, with 8 bases of the junction left unmatched. The CDR3 loop is CASSAGGTGRETQYF. CDR3 sequence (DNA): TGTGCCAGCAGCGCCGGCGGGACAGGGAGGGAGACCCAGTACTTC. The variable domain in full, with the rest retrieved from reference TRBV9 and TRBJ2-5, is DSGVTQTPKHLITATGQRVTLRCSPRSGDLSVYWYQQSLDQGLQFLIQYYNGEERAKGNILERFSAQQFPDLHSELNLSSLELGDSALYFCASSAGGTGRETQYFGPGTRLLVL.

This clonotype has a handful of counts. The V gene is TRBV25-1, the J gene TRBJ1-1; D gene unclear. V lost 2 bases, J lost 1 base, and 14 bases lay in between. The CDR3 has 16 amino acids. CDR1 and CDR2 from the germline V gene are MGHDK and SYGVNS. CDR3 DNA sequence: TGTGCCAGCAGTGAAGGGCCGGCCTGGGCGAACACTGAAGCTTTCTTT. It specifies CASSEGPAWANTEAFF. The full variable domain, its missing parts supplied by reference TRBV25-1 and TRBJ1-1, is EADIYQTPRYLVIGTGKKITLECSQTMGHDKMYWYQQDPGMELHLIHYSYGVNSTEKGDLSSESTVSRIRTEHFPLTLESARPSHTSQYLCASSEGPAWANTEAFFGQGTRLTVV.

The chain links TRBV12-5 to TRBJ2-5, with 13 bases identical to TRBD2. Gene TRBJ2-1 matches the end of the DNA better, so the J call may be wrong. Germline CDR1 LGHNT, CDR2 FRNRAP. This CDR3 has 15 amino acids. CDR3 DNA: TGTGCTAGTGGTTCACTAGCGGGAGGGCCGAGAGAGCAGTTCTTC. Translating it yields CASGSLAGGPREQFF.

This clonotype has more than one count but fewer than ten. The genes are TRBV7-2 and TRBJ2-1; 8 bases map to TRBD2. The CDR3 extends over 15 amino acids. V lost 2 bases to trimming and J lost 6 bases; unmatched junction nucleotides: 6. From germline, CDR1 is SGHTA and CDR2 FQGNSA. The CDR3, as DNA: TGTGCCAGCAGCTTATCGGCGGGGGGCTCCAATGAGCAGTTCTTC. Its protein product is CASSLSAGGSNEQFF.

The gene calls are TRBV19 and TRBJ2-6; TRBD1 agrees at 9 bases. V was pared by 4 bases and J by 2 bases, with 9 bases of the junction left unmatched. From germline, CDR1 is LNHDA and CDR2 SQIVND (reference sequence). The CDR3 spans 18 residues. The CDR3 sequence is CASSTTGTGFAGANVLTF. The CDR3 DNA reads as TGTGCCAGTAGTACCACCGGGACAGGGTTTGCTGGGGCCAACGTCCTGACTTTC.

This clonotype has just a few counts. The chain couples TRBV27 to TRBJ2-1, with 9 bases aligning to TRBD1. The CDR3 is 13 residues long. V lost 10 bases, J lost 6 bases, and 7 bases stayed unmatched. Germline CDR1 and CDR2: MNHEY and SMNVEV (reference sequence). The CDR3 DNA sequence: TGTGCCACCAGCCGGGACAGGGTCAATGAGCAGTTCTTC. Its translation is CATSRDRVNEQFF.

This clonotype was seen only a few times. The chain is built from TRBV7-3 and TRBJ2-7; no firm D call. Between the trimmed V and J ends, which lost 11 bases and 12 bases, there was a span of 20 bases. CDR3 length: 11 residues. CDR1 and CDR2 from the germline V gene are SGHTA and FQGTGA. CDR3 DNA sequence: TGTGCCCACGAATTCCGGAGCCCGGGGTACTTC. Translation: CAHEFRSPGYF.

This chain uses TRBV5-1 with TRBJ2-6, with TRBD1 matching over 10 bases. This CDR3 has 17 residues. V shed 4 bases and J 4 bases; nucleotides not matched to a gene: 8. CDR1 SGHRS and CDR2 YFSETQ come from the germline V gene. The DNA of the CDR3 is TGCGCCAGCAGCGGCGGGACAGGGGTACCCGGGGCCAACGTCCTGACTTTC. This translates into CASSGGTGVPGANVLTF. Looking up the rest from reference TRBV5-1 and TRBJ2-6 gives the full variable domain: KAGVTQTPRYLIKTRGQQVTLSCSPISGHRSVSWYQQTPGQGLQFLFEYFSETQRNKGNFPGRFSGRQFSNSRSEMNVSTLELGDSALYLCASSGGTGVPGANVLTFGAGSRLTVL.

In the case of this clonotype: Germline and junction disagree at one end, which may indicate a read error. The chain uses TRBV29-1 and TRBJ2-2; possible D gene TRBD2, 7 bases. Germline V gene sequence: CDR1 SQVTM, CDR2 ANQGSEA. The CDR3 length is 13 residues. Here the CDR3 DNA reads TGCAGCGCGAGCGGGACATCAGCCGGGGAGCTGCTTTTT. It is translated as CSASGTSAGELLF.

The rearrangement links TRBV30 to TRBJ2-7; D is undetermined. Germline lookup yields CDR1 GTSNPN and CDR2 SVGIG (reference sequence). This CDR3 contains 13 residues. Trimming took off 3 bases at V and 3 bases at J, with 12 bases between the two ends. Here the CDR3 reads CAWSKDVVYEQYF. CDR3 DNA sequence: TGTGCCTGGAGCAAGGACGTAGTCTACGAGCAGTACTTC.

The V call is TRBV13, the J call TRBJ2-3, with D tentatively TRBD1 (5 bases). The J call could be wrong; TRBJ1-5 is a better fit for the DNA end. The V gene's germline CDR1 is PRHDT and CDR2 FYEKMQ (reference sequence). The CDR3 sequence is 14 residues long. CDR3 DNA: TGTGCCAGCAGCTTACGACAGCACACAGATACGCAGCATTTT. This gives the protein CASSLRQHTDTQHF.

This clonotype was counted between two and nine times. CDR3 in DNA: TGTGCCAGCAGCCTGTTCGGGATTCCCGATCGGGGCTACACCTTC. Translating gives CASSLFGIPDRGYTF. V is TRBV28 and J is TRBJ1-2; no clear D gene. CDR1 and CDR2 from the germline V gene are MDHEN and SYDVKM. The CDR3 contains 15 residues. V shed 6 bases and J shed 8 bases, with 22 bases lying between them.

Concerning this clonotype: Possible read error: a much larger clone is one base away. The chain recombines TRBV2 with TRBJ2-7; no definite D call. The CDR3 is 12 amino acids. CDR1 is SNHLY, CDR2 FYNNEI, per germline. Trimming pared 3 bases from V and 1 base from J, leaving 4 bases between. The CDR3: CASSDVSYEQYF. DNA of the CDR3: TGTGCCAGCAGTGACGTGTCCTACGAGCAGTACTTC.

The chain couples TRBV20-1 to TRBJ2-7; D is undetermined. CDR3 length: 14 residues. Germline values: CDR1 DFQATT, CDR2 SNEGSKA (reference sequence). V gave up 3 bases and J gave up 0 bases, with 12 bases separating them. The chain's CDR3 is CSASPRHISYEQYF. CDR3 in DNA: TGCAGTGCTAGTCCCAGGCATATCTCCTACGAGCAGTACTTC.

This chain joins TRBV10-3 and TRBJ2-3; D may be TRBD1 or TRBD2 (5 bases each). The CDR3 sequence is 16 residues long. V lost 0 bases, J lost 3 bases, and 13 bases lay in between. Germline V lookup: CDR1 ENHRY, CDR2 SYGVKD. DNA of the CDR3: TGTGCCATCAGTGAGTCGCTGGGGACGGGAACAGATACGCAGTATTTT. It codes for CAISESLGTGTDTQYF.

The chain combines TRBV20-1 with TRBJ1-6, with D unclear. This CDR3 is 15 amino acids long. The germline CDR1 and CDR2 sequences are DFQATT and SNEGSKA (reference sequence). Trimming took 2 bases from V and 10 from J, leaving 18 bases between them. As DNA, the CDR3 is TGCAGTGCTAGAAGCCCGGGAATAAGTCGATCACCCCTCCACTTT. It specifies CSARSPGISRSPLHF.

The rearrangement joins TRBV28 to TRBJ1-6, with D possibly TRBD1 on 5 matching bases. This CDR3 contains 13 residues. Germline V lookup: CDR1 MDHEN, CDR2 SYDVKM. The V end was cut by 7 bases, the J end by 6 bases, with 10 bases between. The CDR3 DNA reads TGTGCCAGCAAATCTGGGGGTAATTCACCCCTCCACTTT. This encodes CASKSGGNSPLHF.

This clonotype was recorded a few times. The chain employs TRBV2 and TRBJ2-6; no reliable D call. The CDR3 runs 17 residues. Germline V gene sequence: CDR1 SNHLY, CDR2 FYNNEI. Trimming took off 7 bases at V and 0 bases at J, with 16 bases between the two ends. The CDR3: CASKGQNRSSGANVLTF. CDR3 sequence (DNA): TGTGCCAGCAAAGGGCAGAACCGAAGCTCTGGGGCCAACGTCCTGACTTTC.

The V and J genes are TRBV5-1 and TRBJ1-2; the D gene is possibly TRBD1 (5 bases). The germline gives CDR1 SGHRS, CDR2 YFSETQ. Trimming cost V 0 bases and J 6 bases, with 9 bases left between them. This CDR3 has 13 amino acids. The CDR3 sequence is CASSLEGNDGYTF. The DNA of the CDR3 is TGCGCCAGCAGCTTGGAGGGGAACGATGGCTACACCTTC.

This sequence joins TRBV6-6 and TRBJ2-7, with 7 bases matching TRBD1. This CDR3 contains 15 residues. Germline-derived CDR1 and CDR2 are MNHNY and SVGAGI (reference sequence). J was trimmed by 1 base and V by 6 bases; bases with no gene match: 9. CDR3 DNA: TGTGCCAGCAGCTTGGATAGGGGGCTGTCCTACGAGCAGTACTTC. Protein: CASSLDRGLSYEQYF.

This clonotype was seen a few times. The chain links TRBV28 to TRBJ2-1; either TRBD1 or TRBD2 may supply D (5 bases each). Germline CDR1 and CDR2: MDHEN and SYDVKM. The CDR3 is 10 amino acids. Trimming removed 11 bases at V and 6 bases at J, with 8 bases between. The chain's CDR3 is CAVGANEQFF. CDR3 nucleotide sequence: TGTGCCGTCGGGGCCAATGAGCAGTTCTTC.